Following are 22 T cell receptor beta chains from one sample sequenced in a study of molecular identifiers for immune sequencing clone quantification. TCRdb reprocessed the PCR reads via MiXCR and lists one record per CDR3 protein. The sample lists about 100,000 distinct CDR3 sequences, roughly a third occurring once. Material for sequencing was naive CD8+ T cells from blood, with Jurkat cell RNA spiked in. Subset reported: FACS-sorted CD8+CD4-CCR7+CD45RA+ naive T cells. These receptors were taken from a human donor in good health. Some libraries in this study had Jurkat cell RNA spiked in.

This clonotype was seen repeatedly, ten times or more. The chain couples TRBV28 to TRBJ2-2; D is possibly TRBD1 (5 bases). This CDR3 has 14 residues. CDR1 is MDHEN, CDR2 SYDVKM, per germline. Trimming shortened V by 3 bases and J by 5 bases, and 10 bases separated the two germline ends. In nucleotides, the CDR3 is TGTGCCAGCAGTTTCAGGGTAGGGACCGGGGAGCTGTTTTTT. It encodes CASSFRVGTGELFF.

In the case of this clonotype: Likely a read error: the CDR3 ends without its conserved phenylalanine or tryptophan. V is TRBV12-3 or TRBV12-4 and J is TRBJ2-4; 7 positions match TRBD2. Trimming removed 5 bases from V and 0 bases from J; junction bases left unmatched: 10. The CDR3 runs 17 residues. In nucleotides, the CDR3 is TGTGCCAGCAGTAACCTGAGGGACTACTTAGCCAAAAACATTCAGTACTTA. This gives the protein CASSNLRDYLAKNIQYL.

This clonotype was found a few times. This chain connects TRBV7-2 to TRBJ2-7; the D is unclear. Germline CDR1 SGHTA, CDR2 FQGNSA. Between the trimmed V and J ends, which lost 1 base and 7 bases, there was a span of 11 bases. This CDR3 region has 13 residues. The CDR3 reads CASSLVLVGEQYF. Written as DNA, the CDR3 is TGTGCCAGCAGCTTAGTCTTGGTCGGGGAGCAGTACTTC.

Details on this clonotype: This may be a read error: a much more frequent sequence differs by one nucleotide. The chain uses TRBV4-3 and TRBJ2-1, with 7 positions matching TRBD1. The junction had 11 bases not matched to a gene; V was cut back by 4 bases and J by 5 bases. In germline, CDR1 is LGHNA, CDR2 YSLEER. The CDR3 contains 16 residues. The CDR3: CASSRKQGPTNNEQFF. The CDR3 coding sequence is TGCGCCAGCAGCCGGAAACAGGGGCCAACCAACAATGAGCAGTTCTTC.

Points on this clonotype: This could be a read error, since a much larger clone is one nucleotide away. The chain carries TRBV6-8 and TRBJ2-3; D unresolved. The DNA end favors TRBJ1-5, so the J call may be wrong. CDR1 and CDR2 (germline): MNHGY, SAAAGT. The CDR3 is 12 amino acids. The CDR3 spells CASSYFGDTQHF. CDR3 in DNA: TGTGCCAGCAGTTACTTTGGTGATACGCAGCATTTT.

Comment on this clonotype: A much larger clone differs from this one at a single base, so this may be a read error. This chain connects TRBV20-1 to TRBJ2-1; no clear D gene. Germline V gene sequence: CDR1 DFQATT, CDR2 SNEGSKA (reference sequence). The CDR3 extends over 11 amino acids. V was pared by 5 bases and J by 7 bases, with 9 bases between. The CDR3: CSAESTNEQFF. CDR3 nucleotides: TGCAGTGCTGAGAGTACGAATGAGCAGTTCTTC.

The chain uses TRBV7-2 and TRBJ2-1; D is unresolved. Trimming cost V 3 bases and J 8 bases, with 8 bases left between them. Germline CDR1 reads SGHTA; CDR2 reads FQGNSA. The length of the CDR3 is 12 residues. This CDR3 reads CASSFLVDEQFF. For the CDR3, the DNA is TGTGCCAGCAGCTTTTTGGTGGATGAGCAGTTCTTC.

The genes are TRBV11-2 and TRBJ2-7; maybe TRBD1 (5 bases). This CDR3 is 13 amino acids long. Trimming pared 1 base from V and 3 bases from J, leaving 7 bases between. Germline V lookup: CDR1 SGHAT, CDR2 FQNNGV. CDR3 bases: TGTGCCAGCAGCTTAGCGACAGACTACGAGCAGTACTTC. Translated: CASSLATDYEQYF.

The CDR3 loop is CASASGKRETQYF. CDR3 nucleotides: TGTGCTAGTGCTAGCGGTAAGAGGGAGACCCAGTACTTC. This sequence joins TRBV12-5 and TRBJ2-5, with 7 bases lining up with TRBD2. CDR1 LGHNT and CDR2 FRNRAP come from the germline V gene. Trimming took 7 bases from V and 5 from J; bases not matched to a gene: 7. The CDR3 loop spans 13 amino acids.

The chain joins TRBV7-9 to TRBJ1-2; 12 bases are a match to TRBD1. There are 16 residues in the CDR3. V dropped 3 bases and J dropped 8; count of bases not matched to a gene: 10. Germline values: CDR1 SEHNR, CDR2 FQNEAQ (reference sequence). Written as DNA, the CDR3 is TGTGCCAGCAGCTTGGCGTGGGGACAGGGGGCTTGGGGCTACACCTTC. Translated, it gives CASSLAWGQGAWGYTF.

At least ten counts were recorded for this clonotype. This rearrangement joins TRBV5-6 to TRBJ2-3; D is unclear. The V end was cut by 0 bases, the J end by 1 base, with 12 bases between. The CDR3 length is 16 residues. Germline CDR1 and CDR2: SGHDT and YYEEEE. The DNA of the CDR3 is TGTGCCAGCAGCTTGGCGGGCCACCGACGCACAGATACGCAGTATTTT. It codes for CASSLAGHRRTDTQYF. The variable domain in full, with the rest retrieved from reference TRBV5-6 and TRBJ2-3, is DAGVTQSPTHLIKTRGQQVTLRCSPKSGHDTVSWYQQALGQGPQFIFQYYEEEERQRGNFPDRFSGHQFPNYSSELNVNALLLGDSALYLCASSLAGHRRTDTQYFGPGTRLTVL.

There are a few counts of this clonotype. This chain joins TRBV28 and TRBJ2-1; tentatively, D is TRBD1 or TRBD2 (5 bases each). The CDR3 loop spans 12 amino acids. The germline V gene has CDR1 MDHEN and CDR2 SYDVKM. V was shortened by 8 bases and J by 5 bases, with 10 bases between the two germline ends. The CDR3 DNA reads TGTGCCAGCCTAGGGGAGAACAATGAGCAGTTCTTC. Residues: CASLGENNEQFF.

A word on this clonotype: One end of the junction is discordant with germline, which a read error may explain. The J gene is TRBJ1-1, the V gene TRBV10-3; 8 nucleotides match TRBD1. Germline CDR1 reads ENHRY; CDR2 reads SYGVKD. This CDR3 is 13 amino acids long. The CDR3 here is CSIHAGGNTEAFF. The CDR3 nucleotides are TGTTCCATCCACGCAGGGGGCAACACTGAAGCTTTCTTT.

This clonotype was counted many times. The rearrangement links TRBV20-1 to TRBJ2-1; 12 bases agree with TRBD2. The CDR3 is 17 residues long. Looked up from germline, CDR1 is DFQATT and CDR2 is SNEGSKA (reference sequence). Losses at the gene ends were 0 bases for V and 3 bases for J; bases not matched to a gene: 6. CDR3 sequence: CSARDPRTSGIYNEQFF. CDR3 sequence (DNA): TGCAGTGCTAGAGATCCCAGGACTAGCGGGATCTACAATGAGCAGTTCTTC.

The chain employs TRBV28 and TRBJ1-4; D unclear. This CDR3 region has 16 residues. Deletions cut 3 bases from V and 0 bases from J, with 11 bases between. The germline V gene encodes CDR1 MDHEN and CDR2 SYDVKM. CDR3 sequence: CASSLWRVATNEKLFF. In nucleotides, the CDR3 is TGTGCCAGCAGTTTGTGGCGCGTTGCAACTAATGAAAAACTGTTTTTT.

Details on this clonotype: Relative to the germline gene, one junction end is altered; a read error may explain this. V is TRBV6-6 and J is TRBJ1-1; D uncertain. CDR3 length: 11 amino acids. Germline V gives CDR1 MNHNY, CDR2 SVGAGI (reference sequence). The CDR3, as DNA: TGTGTCAGCAGTATTAGCCTAGCAGCTTTCTTT. Amino acid sequence: CVSSISLAAFF.

This clonotype was seen ten or more times. The chain has TRBV7-6 and TRBJ2-3; no definite D call. The V end was cut by 4 bases, the J end by 2 bases, with 13 bases between. Germline values: CDR1 SGHVS, CDR2 FNYEAQ. The CDR3 spans 15 residues. CDR3: CASSYSALFTDTQYF. For the CDR3, the DNA is TGTGCCAGCAGCTACTCAGCTCTCTTCACAGATACGCAGTATTTT.

This sequence joins TRBV7-6 and TRBJ1-4; no definite D call. V was clipped by 1 base and J by 6 bases, with 12 bases between them. Germline CDR1 reads SGHVS; CDR2 reads FNYEAQ. The CDR3 runs 15 residues. The CDR3 DNA is TGTGCCAGCAGCTTAGAGAGGGTGGGTCATGAAAAACTGTTTTTT. Translating it yields CASSLERVGHEKLFF.

There are many counts of this clonotype. The chain combines TRBV4-3 with TRBJ2-1; 9 nucleotides line up with TRBD2. The V gene's germline CDR1 is LGHNA and CDR2 YSLEER. The CDR3 spans 13 residues. Trimming removed 3 bases from V and 7 bases from J; junction bases left unmatched: 1. The CDR3 sequence is CASSHSGSNEQFF. CDR3 bases: TGCGCCAGCAGCCATAGCGGGAGTAATGAGCAGTTCTTC.

Comment on this clonotype: The CDR3 end shows no conserved phenylalanine or tryptophan, and so a read error is likely. The rearrangement joins TRBV6-5 to TRBJ2-5, with 8 bases that match TRBD2. The CDR3 extends over 15 amino acids. Germline values: CDR1 MNHEY, CDR2 SVGAGI. V shed 2 bases, J shed 4 bases, and the junction held 6 bases outside the gene matches. DNA of the CDR3: TGTGCCAGCAGTTACATGGGACTAGTAACAGAGACCCAGTACATC. It is translated as CASSYMGLVTETQYI.

Comment on this clonotype: With a much larger clone just one base away, this may be a read error. The V call is TRBV12-3 or TRBV12-4, the J call TRBJ1-2; TRBD1 might be the D (5 bases). V was pared by 5 bases and J by 8 bases, with 15 bases between. The CDR3 spans 13 residues. The CDR3 is CASSTPTRDGYTF. In nucleotides, the CDR3 is TGTGCCAGCAGTACCCCGACAAGGGACGGCTACACCTTC.

V and J are TRBV20-1 and TRBJ2-5, with a weak D call TRBD2 (7 bases). V was cut by 1 base and J by 7 bases, with 16 bases left in between. The CDR3 is made up of 14 amino acids. From germline, CDR1 is DFQATT and CDR2 SNEGSKA (reference sequence). This CDR3 reads CSARAPGGAGTQYF. CDR3 coding DNA: TGCAGTGCTAGAGCACCTGGGGGGGCGGGGACCCAGTACTTC.